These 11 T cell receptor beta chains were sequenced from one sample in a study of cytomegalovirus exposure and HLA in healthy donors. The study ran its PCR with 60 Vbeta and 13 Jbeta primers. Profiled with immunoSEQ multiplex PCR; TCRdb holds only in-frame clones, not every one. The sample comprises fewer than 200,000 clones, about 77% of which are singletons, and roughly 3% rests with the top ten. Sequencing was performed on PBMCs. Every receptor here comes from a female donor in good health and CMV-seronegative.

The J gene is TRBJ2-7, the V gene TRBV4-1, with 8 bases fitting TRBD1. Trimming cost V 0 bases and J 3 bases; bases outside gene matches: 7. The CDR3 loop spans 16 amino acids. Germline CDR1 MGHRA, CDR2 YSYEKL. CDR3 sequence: CASSQEAGQVFYEQYF. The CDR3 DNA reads TGCGCCAGCAGCCAAGAGGCGGGACAGGTTTTCTACGAGCAGTACTTC.

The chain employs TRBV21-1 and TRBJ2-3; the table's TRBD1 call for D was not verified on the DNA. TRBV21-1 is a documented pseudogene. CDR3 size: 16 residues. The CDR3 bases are TGTGCCAGCAGCAAAGGAAACAGTCCTTCCACAGATACGCAGTATTTT. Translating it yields CASSKGNSPSTDTQYF.

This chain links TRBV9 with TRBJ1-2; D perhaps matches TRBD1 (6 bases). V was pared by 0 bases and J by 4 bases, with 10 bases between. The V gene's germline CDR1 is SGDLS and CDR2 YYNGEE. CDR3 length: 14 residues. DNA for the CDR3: TGTGCCAGCAGCGTAGGCAACAGGGCCTATGGCTACACCTTC. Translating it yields CASSVGNRAYGYTF. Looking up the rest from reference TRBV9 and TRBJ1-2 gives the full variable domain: DSGVTQTPKHLITATGQRVTLRCSPRSGDLSVYWYQQSLDQGLQFLIQYYNGEERAKGNILERFSAQQFPDLHSELNLSSLELGDSALYFCASSVGNRAYGYTFGSGTRLTVV.

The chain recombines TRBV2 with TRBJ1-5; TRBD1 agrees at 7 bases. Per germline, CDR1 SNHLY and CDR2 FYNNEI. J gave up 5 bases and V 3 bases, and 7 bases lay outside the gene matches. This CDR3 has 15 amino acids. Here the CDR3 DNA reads TGTGCCAGCAGTGAGGGGAGACAGGGCTATCAGCCCCAGCATTTT. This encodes CASSEGRQGYQPQHF. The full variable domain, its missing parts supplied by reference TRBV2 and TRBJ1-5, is EPEVTQTPSHQVTQMGQEVILRCVPISNHLYFYWYRQILGQKVEFLVSFYNNEISEKSEIFDDQFSVERPDGSNFTLKIRSTKLEDSAMYFCASSEGRQGYQPQHFGDGTRLSIL.

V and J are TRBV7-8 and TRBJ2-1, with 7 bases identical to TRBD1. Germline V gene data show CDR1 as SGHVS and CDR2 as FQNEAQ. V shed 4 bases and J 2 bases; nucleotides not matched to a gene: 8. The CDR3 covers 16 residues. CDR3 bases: TGTGCCAGCAGCTCACGGACAGGTTTCCCCTACAATGAGCAGTTCTTC. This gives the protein CASSSRTGFPYNEQFF.

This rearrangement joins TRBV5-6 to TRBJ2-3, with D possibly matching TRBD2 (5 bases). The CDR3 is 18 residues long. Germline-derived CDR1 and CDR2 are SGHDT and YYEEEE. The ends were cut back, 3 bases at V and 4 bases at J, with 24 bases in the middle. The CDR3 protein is CASSSLLWSREEADTQYF. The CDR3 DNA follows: TGTGCCAGCAGCTCCTTACTATGGTCTAGAGAGGAGGCAGATACGCAGTATTTT.

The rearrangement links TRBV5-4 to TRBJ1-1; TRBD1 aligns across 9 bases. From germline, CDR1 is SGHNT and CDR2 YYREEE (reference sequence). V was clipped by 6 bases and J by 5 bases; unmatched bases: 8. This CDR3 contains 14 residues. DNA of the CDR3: TGTGCCAGCACCCCGGGACAGGGTTTGACTGAAGCTTTCTTT. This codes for CASTPGQGLTEAFF.

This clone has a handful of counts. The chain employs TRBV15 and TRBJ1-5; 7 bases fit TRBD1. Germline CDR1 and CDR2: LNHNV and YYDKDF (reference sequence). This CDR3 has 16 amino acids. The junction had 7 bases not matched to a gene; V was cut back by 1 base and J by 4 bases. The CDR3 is CATSRGDRGGNQPQHF. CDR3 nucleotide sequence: TGTGCCACCAGCAGAGGGGACAGAGGTGGGAATCAGCCCCAGCATTTT. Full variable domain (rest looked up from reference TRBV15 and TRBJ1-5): DAMVIQNPRYQVTQFGKPVTLSCSQTLNHNVMYWYQQKSSQAPKLLFHYYDKDFNNEADTPDNFQSRRPNTSFCFLDIRSPGLGDTAMYLCATSRGDRGGNQPQHFGDGTRLSIL.

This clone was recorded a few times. As DNA, the CDR3 is TGTGCCTGGATACCCCGGCAGGGCGAAGGGCAGTACTTC. This gives the protein CAWIPRQGEGQYF. The rearrangement links TRBV30 to TRBJ2-7; D is perhaps TRBD1 (5 bases). Germline V CDR1 and CDR2: GTSNPN, SVGIG (reference sequence). CDR3 length equals 13 residues. Trimming removed 4 bases from V and 9 bases from J, with 19 bases in between.

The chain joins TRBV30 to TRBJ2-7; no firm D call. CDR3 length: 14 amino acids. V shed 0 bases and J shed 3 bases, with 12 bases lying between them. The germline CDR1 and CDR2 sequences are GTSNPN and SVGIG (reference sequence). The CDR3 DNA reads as TGTGCCTGGAGTGTCCATTCGGGTCTCTACGAGCAGTACTTC. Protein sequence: CAWSVHSGLYEQYF.

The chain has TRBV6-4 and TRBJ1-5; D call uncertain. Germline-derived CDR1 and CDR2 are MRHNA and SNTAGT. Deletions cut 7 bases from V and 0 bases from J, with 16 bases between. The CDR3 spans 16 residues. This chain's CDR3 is CASTPKGGRSNQPQHF. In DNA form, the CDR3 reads TGTGCCAGCACCCCTAAGGGAGGTCGTAGCAATCAGCCCCAGCATTTT.